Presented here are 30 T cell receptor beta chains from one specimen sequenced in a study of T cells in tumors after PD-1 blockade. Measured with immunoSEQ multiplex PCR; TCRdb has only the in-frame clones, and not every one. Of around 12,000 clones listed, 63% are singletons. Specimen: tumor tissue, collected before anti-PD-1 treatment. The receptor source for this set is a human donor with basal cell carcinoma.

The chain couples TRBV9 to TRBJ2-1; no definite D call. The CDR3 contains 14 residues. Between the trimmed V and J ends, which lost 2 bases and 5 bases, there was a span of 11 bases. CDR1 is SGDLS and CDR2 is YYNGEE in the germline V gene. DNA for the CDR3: TGTGCCAGCAGCGTCTCAGTTCCCCACAATGAGCAGTTCTTC. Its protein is CASSVSVPHNEQFF.

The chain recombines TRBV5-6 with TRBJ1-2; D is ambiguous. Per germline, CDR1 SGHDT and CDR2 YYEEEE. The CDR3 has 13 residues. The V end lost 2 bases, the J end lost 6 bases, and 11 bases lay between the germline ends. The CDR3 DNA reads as TGTGCCAGCAGCTTCACACGTTTTAATGGCTACACCTTC. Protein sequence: CASSFTRFNGYTF.

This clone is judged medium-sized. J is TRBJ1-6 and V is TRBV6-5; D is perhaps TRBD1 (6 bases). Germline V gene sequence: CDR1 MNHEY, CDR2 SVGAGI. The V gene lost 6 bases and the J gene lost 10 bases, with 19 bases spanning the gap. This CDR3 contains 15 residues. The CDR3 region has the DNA TGTGCCAGCAGCACAGGGAGTGAGTCTCGGTCACCCCTCCACTTT. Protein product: CASSTGSESRSPLHF.

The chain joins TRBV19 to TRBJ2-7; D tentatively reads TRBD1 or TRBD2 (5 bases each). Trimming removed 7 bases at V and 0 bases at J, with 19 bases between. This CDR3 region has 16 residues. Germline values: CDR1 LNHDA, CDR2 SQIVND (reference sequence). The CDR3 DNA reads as TGTGCCAGTACCACCGGGGCCCGGGTTAGCTCCTACGAGCAGTACTTC. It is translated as CASTTGARVSSYEQYF.

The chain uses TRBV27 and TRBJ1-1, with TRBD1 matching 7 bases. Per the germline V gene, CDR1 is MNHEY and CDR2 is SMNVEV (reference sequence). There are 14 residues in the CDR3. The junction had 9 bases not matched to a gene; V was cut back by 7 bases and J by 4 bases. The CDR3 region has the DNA TGTGCCAGCAATAGAGGGGGCGCGGGCACTGAAGCTTTCTTT. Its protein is CASNRGGAGTEAFF.

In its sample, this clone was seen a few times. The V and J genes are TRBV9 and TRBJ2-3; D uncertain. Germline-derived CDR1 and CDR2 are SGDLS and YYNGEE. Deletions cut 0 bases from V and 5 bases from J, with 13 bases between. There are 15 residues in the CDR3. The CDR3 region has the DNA TGTGCCAGCAGCGTAGGAGGACGGCACTTAGATACGCAGTATTTT. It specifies CASSVGGRHLDTQYF.

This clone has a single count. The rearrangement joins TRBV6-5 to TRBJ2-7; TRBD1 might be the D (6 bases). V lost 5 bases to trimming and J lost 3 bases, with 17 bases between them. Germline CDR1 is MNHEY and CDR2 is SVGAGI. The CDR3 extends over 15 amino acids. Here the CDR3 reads CASSTDSFTLYEQYF. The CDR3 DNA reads TGTGCCAGCAGTACGGACAGTTTCACCCTCTACGAGCAGTACTTC.

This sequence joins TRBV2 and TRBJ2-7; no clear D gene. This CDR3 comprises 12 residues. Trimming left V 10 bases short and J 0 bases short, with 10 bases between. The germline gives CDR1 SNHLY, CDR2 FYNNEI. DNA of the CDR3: TGTGCCACCCAAGGTCTCTCCTACGAGCAGTACTTC. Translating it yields CATQGLSYEQYF. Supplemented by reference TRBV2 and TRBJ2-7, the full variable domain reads EPEVTQTPSHQVTQMGQEVILRCVPISNHLYFYWYRQILGQKVEFLVSFYNNEISEKSEIFDDQFSVERPDGSNFTLKIRSTKLEDSAMYFCATQGLSYEQYFGPGTRLTVT.

The CDR3 reads CATRKVRAGGGDEQFF. CDR3 nucleotides: TGTGCCACCAGAAAGGTCCGAGCGGGGGGCGGGGATGAGCAGTTCTTC. This sequence joins TRBV24-1 and TRBJ2-1; 9 nucleotides line up with TRBD2. The CDR3 sequence is 16 residues long. Germline trimming cut 7 bases from V and 8 bases from J; bases unmatched to any gene: 14. Germline CDR1 and CDR2: KGHDR and SFDVKD.

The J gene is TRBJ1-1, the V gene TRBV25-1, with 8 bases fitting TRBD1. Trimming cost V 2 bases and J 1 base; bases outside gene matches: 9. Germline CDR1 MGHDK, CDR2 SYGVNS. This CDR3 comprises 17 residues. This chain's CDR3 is CASSEVGQGARNTEAFF. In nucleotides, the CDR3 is TGTGCCAGCAGTGAAGTGGGGCAGGGGGCTCGGAACACTGAAGCTTTCTTT.

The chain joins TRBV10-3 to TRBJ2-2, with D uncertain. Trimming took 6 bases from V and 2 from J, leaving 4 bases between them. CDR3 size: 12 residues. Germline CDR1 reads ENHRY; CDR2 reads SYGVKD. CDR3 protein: CAIRGNTGELFF. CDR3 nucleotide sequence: TGTGCCATCAGGGGTAACACCGGGGAGCTGTTTTTT.

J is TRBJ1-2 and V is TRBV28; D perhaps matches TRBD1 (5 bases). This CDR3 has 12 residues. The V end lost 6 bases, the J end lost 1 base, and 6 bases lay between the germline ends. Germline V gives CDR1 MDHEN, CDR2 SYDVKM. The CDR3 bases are TGTGCCAGCAGAGACAGTAACTATGGCTACACCTTC. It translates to CASRDSNYGYTF.

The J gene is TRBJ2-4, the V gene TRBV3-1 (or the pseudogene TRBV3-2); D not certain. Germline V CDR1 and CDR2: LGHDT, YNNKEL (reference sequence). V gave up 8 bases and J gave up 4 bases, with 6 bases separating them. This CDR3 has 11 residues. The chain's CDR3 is CASSAKNIQYF. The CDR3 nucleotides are TGTGCCAGCTCTGCTAAAAACATTCAGTACTTC.

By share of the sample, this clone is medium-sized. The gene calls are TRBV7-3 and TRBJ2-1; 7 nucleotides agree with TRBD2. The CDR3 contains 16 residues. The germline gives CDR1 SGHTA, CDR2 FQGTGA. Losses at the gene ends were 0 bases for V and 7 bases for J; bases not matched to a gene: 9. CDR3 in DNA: TGTGCCAGCAGCTTAACCCCAGCGGGGAGGGGTAATGAGCAGTTCTTC. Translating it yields CASSLTPAGRGNEQFF. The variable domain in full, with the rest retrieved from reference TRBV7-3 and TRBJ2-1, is GAGVSQTPSNKVTEKGKYVELRCDPISGHTALYWYRQSLGQGPEFLIYFQGTGAADDSGLPNDRFFAVRPEGSVSTLKIQRTERGDSAVYLCASSLTPAGRGNEQFFGPGTRLTVL.

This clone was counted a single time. CDR3 DNA: TGTGCCAGCAGTCCATTGAGGAATTCACCCCTCCACTTT. Translation: CASSPLRNSPLHF. V and J are TRBV2 and TRBJ1-6; no reliable D call. The germline gives CDR1 SNHLY, CDR2 FYNNEI. The ends were cut back, 5 bases at V and 7 bases at J, with 9 bases in the middle. CDR3 size: 13 residues.

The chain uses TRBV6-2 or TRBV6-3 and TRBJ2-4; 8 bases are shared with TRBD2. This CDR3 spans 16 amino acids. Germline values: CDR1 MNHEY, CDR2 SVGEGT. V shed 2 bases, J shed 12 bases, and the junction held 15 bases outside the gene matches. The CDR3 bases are TGTGCCAGCAGTTACCTTTCCGGGACTAGGGGGGACACTCAGTACTTC. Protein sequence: CASSYLSGTRGDTQYF.

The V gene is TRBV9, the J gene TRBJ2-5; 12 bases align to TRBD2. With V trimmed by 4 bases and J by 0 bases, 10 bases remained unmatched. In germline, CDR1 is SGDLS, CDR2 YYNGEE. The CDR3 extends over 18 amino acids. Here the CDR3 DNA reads TGTGCCAGCAGCTCCGCGACTAGCGGGGGTCCTTACCAAGAGACCCAGTACTTC. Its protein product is CASSSATSGGPYQETQYF.

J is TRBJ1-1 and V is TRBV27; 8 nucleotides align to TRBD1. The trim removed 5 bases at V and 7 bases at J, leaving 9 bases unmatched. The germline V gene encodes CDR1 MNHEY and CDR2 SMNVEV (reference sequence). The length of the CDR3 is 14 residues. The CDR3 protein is CASSLLPGTGEAFF. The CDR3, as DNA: TGTGCCAGCAGTCTGTTACCCGGGACAGGTGAAGCTTTCTTT.

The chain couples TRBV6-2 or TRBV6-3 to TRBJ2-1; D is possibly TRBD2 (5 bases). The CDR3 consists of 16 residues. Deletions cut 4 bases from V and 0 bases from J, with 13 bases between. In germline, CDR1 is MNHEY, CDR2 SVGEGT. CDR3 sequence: CASSSAIASSYNEQFF. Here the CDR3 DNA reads TGTGCCAGCAGTTCTGCAATAGCGAGCTCCTACAATGAGCAGTTCTTC.

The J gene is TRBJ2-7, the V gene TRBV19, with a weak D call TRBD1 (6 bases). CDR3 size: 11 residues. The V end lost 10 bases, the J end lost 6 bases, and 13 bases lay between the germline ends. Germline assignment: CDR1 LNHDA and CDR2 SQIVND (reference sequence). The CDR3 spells CATMTGFEQYF. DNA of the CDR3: TGTGCCACGATGACAGGTTTCGAGCAGTACTTC.

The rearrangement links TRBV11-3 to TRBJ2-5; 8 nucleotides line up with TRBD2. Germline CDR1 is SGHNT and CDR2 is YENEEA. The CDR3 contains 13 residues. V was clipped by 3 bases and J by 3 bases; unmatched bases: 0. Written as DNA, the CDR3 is TGTGCCAGCAGCTTGGGACTAGAAGAGACCCAGTACTTC. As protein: CASSLGLEETQYF.

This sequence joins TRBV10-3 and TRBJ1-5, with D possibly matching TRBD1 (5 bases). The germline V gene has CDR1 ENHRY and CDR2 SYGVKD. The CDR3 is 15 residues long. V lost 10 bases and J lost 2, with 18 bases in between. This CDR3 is CASMQGGTGNQPQHF. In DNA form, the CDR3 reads TGTGCCAGCATGCAAGGCGGGACCGGCAATCAGCCCCAGCATTTT.

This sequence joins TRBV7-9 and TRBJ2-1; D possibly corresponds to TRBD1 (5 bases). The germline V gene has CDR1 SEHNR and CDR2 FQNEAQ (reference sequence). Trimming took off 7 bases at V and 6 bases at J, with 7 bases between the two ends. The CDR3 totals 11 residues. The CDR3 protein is CASTGRNEQFF. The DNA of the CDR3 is TGTGCCAGCACAGGGCGCAATGAGCAGTTCTTC.

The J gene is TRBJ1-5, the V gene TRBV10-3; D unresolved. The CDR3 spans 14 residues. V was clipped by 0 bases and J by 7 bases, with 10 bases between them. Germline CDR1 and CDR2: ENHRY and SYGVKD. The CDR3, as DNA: TGTGCCATCAGTGAGTCCGGCGGCACCCAGCCCCAGCATTTT. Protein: CAISESGGTQPQHF.

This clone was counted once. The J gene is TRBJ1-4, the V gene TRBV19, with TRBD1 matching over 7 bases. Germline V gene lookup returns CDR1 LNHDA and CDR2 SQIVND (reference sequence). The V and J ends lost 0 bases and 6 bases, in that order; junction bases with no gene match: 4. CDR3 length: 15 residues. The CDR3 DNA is TGTGCCAGTAGTATAGACGGCCAGGGGGATGAAAAACTGTTTTTT. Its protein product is CASSIDGQGDEKLFF.

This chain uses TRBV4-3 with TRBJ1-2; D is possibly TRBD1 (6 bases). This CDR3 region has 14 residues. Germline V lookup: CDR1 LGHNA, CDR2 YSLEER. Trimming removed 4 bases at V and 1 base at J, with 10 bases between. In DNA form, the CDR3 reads TGCGCCAGCAGCCCGACCAGGGGTAACTATGGCTACACCTTC. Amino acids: CASSPTRGNYGYTF.

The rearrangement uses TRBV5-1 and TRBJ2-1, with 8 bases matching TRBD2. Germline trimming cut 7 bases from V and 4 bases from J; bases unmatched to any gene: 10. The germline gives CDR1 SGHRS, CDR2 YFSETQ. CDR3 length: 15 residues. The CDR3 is CASYTGLAIYNEQFF. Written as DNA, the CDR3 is TGCGCCAGCTATACCGGACTAGCAATATACAATGAGCAGTTCTTC.

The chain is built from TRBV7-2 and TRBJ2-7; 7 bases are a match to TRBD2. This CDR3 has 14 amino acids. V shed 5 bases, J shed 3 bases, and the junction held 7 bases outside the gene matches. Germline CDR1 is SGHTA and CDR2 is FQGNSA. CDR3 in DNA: TGTGCCAGCAGCCAGGCGGCTAGCGGCTACGAGCAGTACTTC. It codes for CASSQAASGYEQYF.

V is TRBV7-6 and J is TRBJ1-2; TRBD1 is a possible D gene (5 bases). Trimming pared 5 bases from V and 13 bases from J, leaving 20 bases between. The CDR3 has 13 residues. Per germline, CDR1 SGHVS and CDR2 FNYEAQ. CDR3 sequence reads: CASSPGTAGPTTF. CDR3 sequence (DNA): TGTGCCAGCAGCCCCGGGACGGCCGGGCCCACCACCTTC.

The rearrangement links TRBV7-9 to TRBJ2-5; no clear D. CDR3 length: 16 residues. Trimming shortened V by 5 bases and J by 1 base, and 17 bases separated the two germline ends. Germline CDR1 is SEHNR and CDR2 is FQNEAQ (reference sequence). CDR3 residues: CASSPLGKTSQETQYF. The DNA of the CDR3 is TGTGCCAGCAGCCCCCTGGGAAAGACATCCCAAGAGACCCAGTACTTC.